This entry features one T cell receptor beta chain sequence. The antigen is unknown. Primers: 60 Vbeta forward and 13 Jbeta reverse. Repertoires were generated with immunoSEQ multiplex PCR, while TCRdb's copy carries only in-frame clones and drops some. The sample yields 120,000 or so clones, around three quarters seen once. This entry comes from a study of cytomegalovirus exposure and HLA in healthy donors. The study's findings and limits: Altogether, 150 to 200 TCR beta chains were recorded as cytomegalovirus-associated.

Germline V gene data show CDR1 as SQVTM and CDR2 as ANQGSEA. V shed 7 bases, J shed 12 bases, and the junction held 20 bases outside the gene matches. The CDR3 covers 14 residues. Sequenced sample: PBMCs. The V gene is TRBV29-1, the J gene TRBJ1-1; 7 bases align to TRBD1. This TCR derives from a female donor in good health and CMV-seronegative. CDR3 DNA sequence: TGCAGCGGATTCCAGGGGGTGGAAGGGAAGCGTCCTTTCTTT. Translation: CSGFQGVEGKRPFF.